This T cell receptor (beta chain) was profiled in a study of OX40 agonist ivuxolimab in advanced cancers. Assay: immunoSEQ multiplex PCR; the TCRdb copy retains only in-frame clones and omits some. The sample shows about 68,000 clones, approximately 90% of them seen only once. V lost 0 bases, J lost 2 bases, and 12 bases lay in between. Per the germline V gene, CDR1 is SGHKS and CDR2 is YYEKEE (reference sequence). The CDR3 runs to 15 residues. The sample here was CD4+ or CD8+ T cells sorted from blood, taken in a trial of the OX40 agonist ivuxolimab. The rearrangement joins TRBV5-5 to TRBJ2-7; D tentatively fits TRBD1 or TRBD2 (6 bases each). The TCR originated in an adult with an advanced solid tumor such as melanoma, head and neck, liver or kidney cancer. CDR3 DNA: TGTGCCAGCAGCTTGGCCGGGGGCGTTACCTACGAGCAGTACTTC. Protein product: CASSLAGGVTYEQYF.